This T cell receptor (beta chain) was sequenced during a study of T cells in Graves' hyperthyroidism and ophthalmopathy (dated by TCRdb to the late 2010s). In the study overall: Peripheral blood samples were taken at initial diagnosis, before any treatment was given. To identify TCR V-J signatures that set the groups apart, the researchers used a discovery cohort of approximately 98 patients, made up of roughly 45 with Graves' ophthalmopathy and 57 with stable Graves' hyperthyroidism. Whether ophthalmopathy could be predicted prospectively was tested in an independent validation cohort made up of under 20 hyperthyroidism patients plus 17 patients who later progressed to ophthalmopathy. The roughly 90 discovery patients were divided at random into training and test sets in a 7:3 ratio. Thyroid tissue and blood T-cell repertoires from roughly 6 Graves' hyperthyroidism patients were also compared in the study. After blood sampling, hyperthyroidism patients were treated with methimazole at a starting dose of 30 mg daily, and ophthalmopathy patients were treated with high-dose intravenous methylprednisolone. According to the paper, TCR Vbeta CDR3 sequencing was carried out on 135 peripheral blood samples, which came from fewer than 50 ophthalmopathy, around 75 hyperthyroidism and roughly 17 progressor patients.

Concerning this clonotype itself: What this receptor recognizes is not known. Per-nucleotide qualities are absent, and no much larger clonotype sits a single base away.

Hyperthyroidism patients were newly diagnosed, had a disease duration of under 2 months, and were aged 18 to 65 years. Patients with uncontrolled infections, other autoimmune diseases, pregnancy or lactation were excluded. Diagnoses relied on clinical symptoms, serum thyroxine and TRAb, thyroid ultrasound and orbital computed tomography. Blood from progressor patients was collected at the time of first diagnosis with hyperthyroidism, before any ophthalmopathy symptoms had appeared. PBMCs were isolated from 7.5 to 10 ml of fresh peripheral blood by Ficoll-Paque density gradient centrifugation. Progressor patients were first diagnosed with Graves' hyperthyroidism and then developed ophthalmopathy during follow-up. Total RNA was extracted using Trizol reagent, and RNA quality was assessed on an Agilent 2100 Bioanalyzer. Paper-wide results and their limitations: Blood samples also contained most of the expanded thyroid clonotypes (frequency above 0.001), which suggests that blood repertoires may reflect thyroid immune responses. Ophthalmopathy was separated from stable hyperthyroidism by a 13 V-J signature model, with approximately 89% sensitivity and about 84% specificity obtained in cross-validation and 80%/75% obtained in testing. In validation, the model predicted progression to ophthalmopathy a median of 6.5 months before onset, with approximately 68% sensitivity and nearly 75% specificity. Sample size was not statistically predetermined, and investigators were not blinded to group allocation.

The TCR beta CDR3 regions were amplified from the RNA transcripts. The first round of RT-PCR for the TCR CDR3 was performed with the HTBI primer set and the Qiagen OneStep RT-PCR kit. Libraries were constructed in a second round of multiplex PCR, after which size selection and purification were carried out. Paired-end sequencing of the libraries was performed with 100 bp reads on an Illumina HiSeq2000. The authors' analysis ran thus. Raw data were processed with SOAPnuke, discarding reads with adapters, uncalled bases, mean Phred below 15, or no exact constant-primer or identifier match. High-quality paired reads were merged with COPE v1.2.5, and unique nucleotide sequences were defined as clonotypes. MiTCR v1.1 was used to align the clonotypes against IMGT TRBV, TRBD and TRBJ reference segments. Analysis was restricted to V-J combinations with a frequency above 0.0001, which covered roughly 99% of repertoires. A TCS score was defined as the ratio between F50 (clonal expansion) and ExV (chaos), using BLOSUM62-based TCRdist between CDR3 peptides within each V-J. Welch's t-statistics and random forest reduced just over 500 V-J features to 10 to 15, which were used in a naive Bayes classifier (R e1071). TCRdb took the public reads, trimmed them with fastp at Q25, ran MiXCR for clone calling and kept in-frame beta chains. Rows with a matching CDR3 protein are joined into one entry that keeps the most common DNA and genes. The V and J calls, along with clone size, are taken from TCRdb and not from the paper's own processing. The sample table shows approximately 400,000 distinct CDR3 sequences, and about a sixth are seen once. Around a quarter of the sample lies in the top ten.

Reading the germline V gene gives CDR1 SGDLS and CDR2 YYNGEE. The V and J ends are trimmed by 0 bases and 0 bases, leaving 9 bases between them. The cysteine opens and the phenylalanine closes a CDR3 of 16 amino acids. Just CDR3 DNA is preserved here, 48 bases in frame from base 1. Rearrangement joined TRBV9 to TRBJ2-2; no D gene call is confident. This TCR came from a woman younger than 35 with Graves' hyperthyroidism that later progressed to Graves' ophthalmopathy. Sequences were obtained from blood. The nucleotide sequence is TGTGCCAGCAGCGTAGTGCAAGCGACGAACACCGGGGAGCTGTTTTTT. It encodes CASSVVQATNTGELFF.